Following are 5 T cell receptor beta chains from one sample sequenced in a study of OX40 agonist ivuxolimab in advanced cancers. The table came from immunoSEQ multiplex PCR; TCRdb's copy has only in-frame clones and leaves some out. The profile shows more than 50,000 clones, 85% of them singletons. The sequences come from CD4+ or CD8+ T cells sorted from blood, collected in a trial of the OX40 agonist ivuxolimab. Source of these receptors: an adult with an advanced solid tumor such as melanoma, head and neck, liver or kidney cancer.

This rearrangement joins TRBV21-1 to TRBJ1-4; the table calls TRBD1, which could not be checked here. TRBV21-1 is annotated as a pseudogene. The CDR3 extends over 17 amino acids. DNA for the CDR3: TGTGCCAGCAGTGCCCGGACAGCTTCTGCAACTAATGAAAAACTGTTTTTT. Amino acid sequence: CASSARTASATNEKLFF.

V and J are TRBV7-2 and TRBJ2-5; D remains unclear. The V and J ends lost 6 bases and 2 bases respectively, with 4 bases between them. Germline assignment: CDR1 SGHTA and CDR2 FQGNSA. This CDR3 has 11 residues. The CDR3 is CASSHQETQYF. The CDR3 DNA reads TGTGCCAGCAGTCATCAAGAGACCCAGTACTTC. The complete variable domain, with remaining parts taken from reference TRBV7-2 and TRBJ2-5, reads GAGVSQSPSNKVTEKGKDVELRCDPISGHTALYWYRQSLGQGLEFLIYFQGNSAPDKSGLPSDRFSAERTGGSVSTLTIQRTQQEDSAVYLCASSHQETQYFGPGTRLLVL.

The chain combines TRBV10-3 with TRBJ1-5, with D perhaps matching TRBD1 (6 bases). V gave up 6 bases and J gave up 2 bases, with 8 bases separating them. CDR1 and CDR2 from the germline V gene are ENHRY and SYGVKD. CDR3 length equals 13 residues. The CDR3 DNA sequence: TGTGCCATCAGGGACAGAGGCAATCAGCCCCAGCATTTT. Translating it yields CAIRDRGNQPQHF.

The rearrangement uses TRBV7-9 and TRBJ2-1; D remains ambiguous. CDR1 and CDR2 (germline): SEHNR, FQNEAQ (reference sequence). CDR3 size: 14 residues. Trimming left V 7 bases short and J 4 bases short, with 14 bases between. The CDR3 spells CASNSILPYNEQFF. DNA for the CDR3: TGTGCCAGCAACTCCATCCTCCCTTACAATGAGCAGTTCTTC. The whole variable domain, filled in from reference TRBV7-9 and TRBJ2-1, reads DTGVSQNPRHKITKRGQNVTFRCDPISEHNRLYWYRQTLGQGPEFLTYFQNEAQLEKSRLLSDRFSAERPKGSFSTLEIQRTEQGDSAMYLCASNSILPYNEQFFGPGTRLTVL.

This chain connects TRBV6-5 to TRBJ2-1, with 11 bases identical to TRBD2. Germline V gene data show CDR1 as MNHEY and CDR2 as SVGAGI. J gave up 7 bases and V 6 bases, and 8 bases lay outside the gene matches. The CDR3 is made up of 15 amino acids. CDR3: CASSPSGRRPNEQFF. CDR3 nucleotide sequence: TGTGCCAGCAGCCCTAGCGGGAGGCGTCCGAATGAGCAGTTCTTC.